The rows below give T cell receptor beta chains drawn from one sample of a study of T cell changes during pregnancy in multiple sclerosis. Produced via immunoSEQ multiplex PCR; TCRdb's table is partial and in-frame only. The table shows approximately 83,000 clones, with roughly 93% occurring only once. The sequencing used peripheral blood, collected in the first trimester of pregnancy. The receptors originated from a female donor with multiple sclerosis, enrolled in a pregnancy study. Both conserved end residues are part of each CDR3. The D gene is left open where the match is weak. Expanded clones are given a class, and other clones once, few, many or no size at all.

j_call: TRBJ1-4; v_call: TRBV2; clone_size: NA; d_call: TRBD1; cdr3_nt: TGTGCCACCGGGACAGGGAGGGAAAAACTGTTTTTT; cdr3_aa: CATGTGREKLFF
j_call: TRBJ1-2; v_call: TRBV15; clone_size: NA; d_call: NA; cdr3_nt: TGTGCCACCAGCAGCAACTCTCAGGGGTATGGCTACACCTTC; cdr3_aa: CATSSNSQGYGYTF
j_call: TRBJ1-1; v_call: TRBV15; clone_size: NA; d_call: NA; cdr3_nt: TGTGCCACCAGCAGAGGGGAGACTGGGACTTTCGCTGAAGCTTTCTTT; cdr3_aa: CATSRGETGTFAEAFF
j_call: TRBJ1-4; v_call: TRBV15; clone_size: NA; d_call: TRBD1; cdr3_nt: TGTGCCACCAGCAGGGCAGGGGGCCGTGATGAAAAACTGTTTTTT; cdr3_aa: CATSRAGGRDEKLFF
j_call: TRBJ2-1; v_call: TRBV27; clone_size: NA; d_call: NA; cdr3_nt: TGTGCCAGCAGTTTCCTTGACAATGAGCAGTTCTTC; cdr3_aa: CASSFLDNEQFF
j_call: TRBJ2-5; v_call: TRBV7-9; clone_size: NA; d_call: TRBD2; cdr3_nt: TGTGCCAGCAGCTTAATTAGCACGGGACTAGCTGGGGAGACCCAGTACTTC; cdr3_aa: CASSLISTGLAGETQYF
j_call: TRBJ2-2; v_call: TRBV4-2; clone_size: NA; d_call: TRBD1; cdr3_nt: TGTGCCAGCAGCCAAGAAGGGGGCTGGTTCGGTTCCGGGACAGGGGTGGCCGGGGAGCTGTTTTTT; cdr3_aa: CASSQEGGWFGSGTGVAGELFF
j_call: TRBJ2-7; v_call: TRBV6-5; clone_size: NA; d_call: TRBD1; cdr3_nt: TGTGCCAGCACCTCTGGGACAGATTTCTACGAGCAGTACTTC; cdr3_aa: CASTSGTDFYEQYF
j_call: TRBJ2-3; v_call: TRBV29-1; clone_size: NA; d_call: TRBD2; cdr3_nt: TGCAGCGTGACGGAGATTTGGCGGTGGGAGGGGGATACGCAGTATTTT; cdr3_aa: CSVTEIWRWEGDTQYF
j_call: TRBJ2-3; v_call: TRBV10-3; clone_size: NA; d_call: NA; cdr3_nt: TGTGCCATCCAGGACCGAGGAGGTGTCACAGATACGCAGTATTTT; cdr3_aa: CAIQDRGGVTDTQYF
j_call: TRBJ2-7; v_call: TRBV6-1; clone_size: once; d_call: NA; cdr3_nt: TGTGCCAGCAGTGAACGGGGGACCGCCTACGAGCAGTACTTC; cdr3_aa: CASSERGTAYEQYF
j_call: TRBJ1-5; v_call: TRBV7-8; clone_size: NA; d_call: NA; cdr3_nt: TGTGCCAGCAGCCAGATTTTTTCCAATCAGCCCCAGCATTTT; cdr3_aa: CASSQIFSNQPQHF
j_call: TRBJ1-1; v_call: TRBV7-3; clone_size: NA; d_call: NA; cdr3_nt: TGTGCGGCCCCACCTGGATGGAACACCGCGAGGACTGAAGCTTTCTTT; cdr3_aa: CAAPPGWNTARTEAFF
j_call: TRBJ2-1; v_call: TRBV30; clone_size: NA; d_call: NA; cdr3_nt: TGTGCCTGGAGTGTACAGGGACCCTACAATGAGCAGTTCTTC; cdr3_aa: CAWSVQGPYNEQFF
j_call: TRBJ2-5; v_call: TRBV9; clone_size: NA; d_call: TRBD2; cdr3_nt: TGTGCCAGCAGCCCCCCACGAGGGACTAGCGGGGGTTCTGAGACCCAGTACTTC; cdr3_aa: CASSPPRGTSGGSETQYF
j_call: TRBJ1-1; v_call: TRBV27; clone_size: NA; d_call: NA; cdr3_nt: TGTGCCAGCAGTCCCTCGGGACATTTGAACACTGAAGCTTTCTTT; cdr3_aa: CASSPSGHLNTEAFF
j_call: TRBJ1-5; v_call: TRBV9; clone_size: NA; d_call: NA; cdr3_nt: TGTGCCAGCAGCGGGGGGGGGCGAAATCAGCCCCAGCATTTT; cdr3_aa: CASSGGGRNQPQHF
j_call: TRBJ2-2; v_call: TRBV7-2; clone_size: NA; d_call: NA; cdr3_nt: TGTGCCAGCAGCTTAACCGGGGAAGGGGAGCTGTTTTTT; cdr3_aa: CASSLTGEGELFF
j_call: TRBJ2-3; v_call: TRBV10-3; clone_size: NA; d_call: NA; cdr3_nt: TGTGCCATCAGTCAGGCCCTAGCCACAGATACGCAGTATTTT; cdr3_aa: CAISQALATDTQYF
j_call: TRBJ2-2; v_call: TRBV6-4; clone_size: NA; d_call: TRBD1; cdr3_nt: TGTGCCAGCAGTCCCGGGACAGGGGGCTTCGGGGAGCTGTTTTTT; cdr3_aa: CASSPGTGGFGELFF
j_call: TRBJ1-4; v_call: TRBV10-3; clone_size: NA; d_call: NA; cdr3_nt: TGTGCCACCCGGGTTTCAACTAATGAAAAACTGTTTTTT; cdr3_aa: CATRVSTNEKLFF
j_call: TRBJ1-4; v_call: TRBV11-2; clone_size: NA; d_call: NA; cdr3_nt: TGTGCCAGCAGCTTAGTCGGGACTAATGAAAAACTGTTTTTT; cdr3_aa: CASSLVGTNEKLFF
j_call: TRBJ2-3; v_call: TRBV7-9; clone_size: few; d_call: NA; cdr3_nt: TGTGCCAGCACCCTTAGCACAGATACGCAGTATTTT; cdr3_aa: CASTLSTDTQYF
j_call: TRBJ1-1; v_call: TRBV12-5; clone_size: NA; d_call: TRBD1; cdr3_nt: TGTGCTAGTGGTTTGGTACTGGGGACAGGGACCATGCACACTGAAGCTTTCTTT; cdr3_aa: CASGLVLGTGTMHTEAFF
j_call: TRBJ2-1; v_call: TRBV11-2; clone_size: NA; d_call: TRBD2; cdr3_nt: TGTGCCAGCAGCTTCGAAACGGGGGGGCGTTACAATGAGCAGTTCTTC; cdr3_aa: CASSFETGGRYNEQFF
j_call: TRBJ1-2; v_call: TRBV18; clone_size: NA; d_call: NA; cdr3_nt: TGTGCCAGCTCACCACCGAACAGGAACTATGGCTACACCTTC; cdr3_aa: CASSPPNRNYGYTF
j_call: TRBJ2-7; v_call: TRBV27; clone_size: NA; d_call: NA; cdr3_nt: TGTGCCAGCAGCACTTTCGGGAAACCCTACGAGCAGTACTTC; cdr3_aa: CASSTFGKPYEQYF
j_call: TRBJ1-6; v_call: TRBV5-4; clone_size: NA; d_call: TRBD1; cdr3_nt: TGTGCCAGCAGCCGAGGGACAGGGGATTCACCCCTCCACTTT; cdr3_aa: CASSRGTGDSPLHF
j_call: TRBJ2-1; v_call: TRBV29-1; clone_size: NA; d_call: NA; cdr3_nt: TGCAGCGTGGCCGGACAGTCCCCCTCGGGCAATGAGCAGTTCTTC; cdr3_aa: CSVAGQSPSGNEQFF
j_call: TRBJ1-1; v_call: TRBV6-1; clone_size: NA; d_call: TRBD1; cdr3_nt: TGTGCCAGCAGTGAAGCTACAGGGGGCGGCACTGAAGCTTTCTTT; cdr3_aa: CASSEATGGGTEAFF
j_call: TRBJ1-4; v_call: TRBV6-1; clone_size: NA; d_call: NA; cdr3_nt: TGTGCCAGCAGTTTCTCGGGAGCTAATGAAAAACTGTTTTTT; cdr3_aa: CASSFSGANEKLFF
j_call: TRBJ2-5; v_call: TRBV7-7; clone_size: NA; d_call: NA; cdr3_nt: TGTGCTAGCAGCCTAGGGACGGAGGGGACCCAGTACTTC; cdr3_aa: CASSLGTEGTQYF
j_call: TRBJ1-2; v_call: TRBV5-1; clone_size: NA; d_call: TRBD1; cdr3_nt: TGCGCCAGCAGCTTGGGACAGGGGGACTATGGCTACACCTTC; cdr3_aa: CASSLGQGDYGYTF
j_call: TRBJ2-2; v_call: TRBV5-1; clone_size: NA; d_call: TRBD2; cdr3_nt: TGCGCCAGCAGCTTGGAAGTCGGGGGGTTCACCGGGGAGCTGTTTTTT; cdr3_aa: CASSLEVGGFTGELFF
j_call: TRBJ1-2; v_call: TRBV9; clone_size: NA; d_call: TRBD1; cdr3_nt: TGTGCCAGCAGCGAGACCCCGGGACAGAGCTATGGCTACACCTTC; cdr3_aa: CASSETPGQSYGYTF
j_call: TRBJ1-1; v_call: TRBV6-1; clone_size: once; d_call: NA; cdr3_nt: TGTGCCAGCAGTGAAAGGGGCAGACCTGCGAACACTGAAGCTTTCTTT; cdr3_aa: CASSERGRPANTEAFF
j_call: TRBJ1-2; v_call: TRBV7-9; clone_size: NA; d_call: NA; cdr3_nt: TGTGCCACCAATTCAGGGGATTATGGCTACACCTTC; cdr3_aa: CATNSGDYGYTF
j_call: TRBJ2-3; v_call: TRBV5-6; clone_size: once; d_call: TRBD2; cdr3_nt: TGTGCCAGCAGCTCGAGCCCGGGGGGAGGAGATACGCAGTATTTT; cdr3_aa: CASSSSPGGGDTQYF
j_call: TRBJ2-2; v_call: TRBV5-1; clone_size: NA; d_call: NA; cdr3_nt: TGCGCCAGCAGCCCCCGGATAGGAGGTCCCGGGGAGCTGTTTTTT; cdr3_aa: CASSPRIGGPGELFF
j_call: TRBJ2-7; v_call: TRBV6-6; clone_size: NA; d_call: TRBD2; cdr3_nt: TGTGCCAGCAGCCACGGACTAGCGGGGGCATCCTACGAGCAGTACTTC; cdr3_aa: CASSHGLAGASYEQYF
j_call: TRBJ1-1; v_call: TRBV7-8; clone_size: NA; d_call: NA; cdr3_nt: TGTGCCAGCAGCTCAGAGGGGGACGCAGTTGAAGCTTTCTTT; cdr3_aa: CASSSEGDAVEAFF
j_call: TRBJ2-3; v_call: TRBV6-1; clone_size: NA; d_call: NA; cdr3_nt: TGTGCCAGCAGTGAAAGGTCCTGGGCGGATACGCAGTATTTT; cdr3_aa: CASSERSWADTQYF
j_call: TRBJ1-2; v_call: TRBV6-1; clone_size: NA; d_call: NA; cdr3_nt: TGTGCCAGCAGTGAATCTCCAGGAGGGACCGGCTACACCTTC; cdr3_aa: CASSESPGGTGYTF
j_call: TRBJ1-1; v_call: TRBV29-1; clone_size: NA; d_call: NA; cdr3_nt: TGCAGCGTTGAAACACAAATGAACACTGAAGCTTTCTTT; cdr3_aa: CSVETQMNTEAFF
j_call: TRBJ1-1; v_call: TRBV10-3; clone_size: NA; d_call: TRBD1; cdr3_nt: TGTGCCTCCCGGACAGGAACCTTTGAAGCTTTCTTT; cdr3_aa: CASRTGTFEAFF
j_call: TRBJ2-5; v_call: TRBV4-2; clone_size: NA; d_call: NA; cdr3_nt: TGTGCCAGCAGCCAAGGGACACCTATCCAAGAGACCCAGTACTTC; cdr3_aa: CASSQGTPIQETQYF
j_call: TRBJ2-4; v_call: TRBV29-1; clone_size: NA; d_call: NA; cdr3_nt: TGCAGCGTTGAAGATAACCCGGGACAAGATATTAACATTCAGTACTTC; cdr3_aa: CSVEDNPGQDINIQYF
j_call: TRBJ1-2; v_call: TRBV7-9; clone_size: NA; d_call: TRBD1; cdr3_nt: TGTGCCAGCAGCTTAGAGGGACAGGGGGCGCAAGGCTACACCTTC; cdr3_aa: CASSLEGQGAQGYTF
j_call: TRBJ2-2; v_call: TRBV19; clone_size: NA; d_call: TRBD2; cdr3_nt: TGTGCCAGTAGTTGGGGGACTAGCGTCGGCGGGGAGCTGTTTTTT; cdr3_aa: CASSWGTSVGGELFF
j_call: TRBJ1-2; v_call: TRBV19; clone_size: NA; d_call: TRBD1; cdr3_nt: TGTGCCAGTAGTATAGCGACAGGGGCTAACTATGGCTACACCTTC; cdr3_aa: CASSIATGANYGYTF
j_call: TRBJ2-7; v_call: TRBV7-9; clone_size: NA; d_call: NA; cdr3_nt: TGTGCCAGCAGTCCTATCGTACTAAACGAGCAGTACTTC; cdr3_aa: CASSPIVLNEQYF
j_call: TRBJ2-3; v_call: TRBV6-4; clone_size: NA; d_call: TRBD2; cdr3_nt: TGTGCCAGCATAAGGAGGGGGCGGGGGGGCCCCCCCACAGATACGCAGTATTTT; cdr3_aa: CASIRRGRGGPPTDTQYF
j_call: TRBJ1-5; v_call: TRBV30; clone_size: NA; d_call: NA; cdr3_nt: TGTGCCTGGAGCGTCGGGGGTAGTGGGCAGCCCCAGCATTTT; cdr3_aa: CAWSVGGSGQPQHF
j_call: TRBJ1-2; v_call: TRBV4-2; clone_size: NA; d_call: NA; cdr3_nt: TGTGCCAGCAGCCCCCTTAGGACAGATGGCTACACCTTC; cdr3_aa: CASSPLRTDGYTF
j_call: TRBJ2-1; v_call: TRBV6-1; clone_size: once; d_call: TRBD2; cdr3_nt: TGTGCCAGCAGTGAAGAGGGGACTAGGTACAATGAGCAGTTCTTC; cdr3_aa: CASSEEGTRYNEQFF
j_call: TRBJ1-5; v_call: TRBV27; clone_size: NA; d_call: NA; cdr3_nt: TGTGCCAGCAGTTTACGTCCGGTAGAATTCAATCAGCCCCAGCATTTT; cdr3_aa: CASSLRPVEFNQPQHF
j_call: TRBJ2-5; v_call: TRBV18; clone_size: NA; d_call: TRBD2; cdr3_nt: TGTGCCAGCTCACCACTCGTTGGGGCTAGCGGGGGAGAGACCCAGTACTTC; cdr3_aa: CASSPLVGASGGETQYF
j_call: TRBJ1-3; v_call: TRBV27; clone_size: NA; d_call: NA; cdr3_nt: TGTGCCAGCAGTTCCCTACAGACTAGCGCCATATATTTT; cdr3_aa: CASSSLQTSAIYF
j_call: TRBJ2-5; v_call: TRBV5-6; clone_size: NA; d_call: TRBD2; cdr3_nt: TGTGCCAGCAGCTTCATGCTAGCGGGACCCCAAGAGACCCAGTACTTC; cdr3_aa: CASSFMLAGPQETQYF